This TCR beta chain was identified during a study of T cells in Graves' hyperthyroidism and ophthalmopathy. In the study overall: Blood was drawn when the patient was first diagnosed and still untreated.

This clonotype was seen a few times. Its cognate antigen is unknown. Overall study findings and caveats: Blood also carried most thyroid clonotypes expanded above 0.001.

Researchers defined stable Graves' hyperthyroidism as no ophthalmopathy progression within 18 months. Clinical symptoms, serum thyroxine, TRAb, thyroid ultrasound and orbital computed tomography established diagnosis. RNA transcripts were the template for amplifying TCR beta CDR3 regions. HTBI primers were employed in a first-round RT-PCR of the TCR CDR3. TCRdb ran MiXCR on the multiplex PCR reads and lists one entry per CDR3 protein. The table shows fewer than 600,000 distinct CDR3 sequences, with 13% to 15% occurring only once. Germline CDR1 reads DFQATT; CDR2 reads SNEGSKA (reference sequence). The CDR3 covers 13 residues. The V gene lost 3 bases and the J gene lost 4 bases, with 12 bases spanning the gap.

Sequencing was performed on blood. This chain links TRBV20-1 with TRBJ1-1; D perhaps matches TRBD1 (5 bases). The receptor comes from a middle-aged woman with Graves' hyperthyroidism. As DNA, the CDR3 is TGCAGTGCTAGCCAGGGCGTGGGCACTGAAGCTTTCTTT. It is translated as CSASQGVGTEAFF.